A selection of T cell receptor beta chains follows, all from one sample in a study of blood T cell repertoires in COVID-19. Profiling relied on immunoSEQ multiplex PCR, and the TCRdb table lists in-frame clones only, not all of them. The sample shows about 66,000 clones, around three quarters of them seen only once. Sequencing was performed on peripheral blood. The receptors here all came from a human donor in a cohort sampled during active COVID-19. The conserved cysteine and the conserved F or W are not part of the CDR3 here.

12 TRBJ1-4 TRBV27 ASRGWTGREKLF
11 TRBJ2-7 TRBV30 AWSVRGVHEQY
14 TRBJ2-7 TRBV3-1/TRBV3-2 ASSQENWAALLEQY
12 TRBJ2-5 TRBV27 ASSPGLARETQY
17 TRBJ1-5 TRBV21-1 ASSKADATGGKFNQPQH
11 TRBJ1-2 TRBV19 ASTDRGNGGYT
13 TRBJ2-1 TRBV10-3 AISEGIRSYNEQF
13 TRBJ2-5 TRBV5-6 ASSAGTSGRETQY
13 TRBJ1-4 TRBV28 ASTDPGTGNEKLF
14 TRBJ2-7 TRBV6-2/TRBV6-3 ASSSRTSGRVYEQY
13 TRBJ2-7 TRBV7-2 ASSLVGGSSYEQY
11 TRBJ1-2 TRBV2 ASSIRSSYGYT
11 TRBJ2-1 TRBV12-5 ASGSGLEDEQF
11 TRBJ1-4 TRBV6-4 ASSNDGGEKLF
14 TRBJ1-4 TRBV7-2 ASSLAGQGTNEKLF
9 TRBJ2-2 TRBV30 AWGQAGELF
12 TRBJ2-7 TRBV6-5 ASSLTGRSYEQY
11 TRBJ2-2 TRBV9 ASSPGRTGELF
12 TRBJ2-5 TRBV6-6 ASSYSSRSETQY
12 TRBJ2-7 TRBV15 ATKGQGLLDEQY
11 TRBJ2-7 TRBV10-3 AINKDSTYEQY
13 TRBJ1-4 TRBV19 ASSPTAGRGEKLF
9 TRBJ2-1 TRBV10-3 AIKDLWEQF
13 TRBJ2-7 TRBV5-6 ASSYPPGTAYEQY
10 TRBJ2-1 TRBV4-3 ASSQGTSGRF
11 TRBJ2-1 TRBV6-2/TRBV6-3 ASSSRPWHEQF
13 TRBJ2-2 TRBV5-1 ASSLAAGNTGELF
12 TRBJ1-3 TRBV28 ASSFSGSGNTIY
12 TRBJ2-2 TRBV6-4 ASSYRANTGELF
13 TRBJ1-5 TRBV19 ASSLRGASNQPQH
12 TRBJ1-2 TRBV7-9 ASSLPLGGAGYT
15 TRBJ1-1 TRBV14 ASSQVLGRGANTEAF
13 TRBJ2-5 TRBV18 ASSHQGYGQETQY
13 TRBJ2-7 TRBV19 ASSIIGGKSYEQY
13 TRBJ1-1 TRBV7-9 ASTPDTGGDTEAF
11 TRBJ2-7 TRBV5-1 ASSLVGTYEQY
13 TRBJ1-2 TRBV4-3 ASSQDLGGGGSKR
13 TRBJ1-5 TRBV6-2/TRBV6-3 ASSHREHSNQPQH
14 TRBJ2-4 TRBV6-4 ASRAVLAVAKNIQY
15 TRBJ1-6 TRBV7-2 ASSPQRGGKVNSPLH
12 TRBJ2-7 TRBV19 ASSLSGNSYEQY
13 TRBJ2-2 TRBV10-3 AIPKTVSNTGELF
13 TRBJ1-2 TRBV2 ASSEARGGRYGYT
14 TRBJ1-2 TRBV21-1 ASSNKIRQGNYGYT
15 TRBJ2-7 TRBV28 ASQGQGAIGPSYEQY
15 TRBJ2-6 TRBV28 ASSLGDRGRGANVLT
10 TRBJ1-1 TRBV28 ASSLRGTEAF
12 TRBJ1-2 TRBV30 AWDGTGVGYGYT
13 TRBJ2-1 TRBV30 AWSWLGSSYNEQF
12 TRBJ1-2 TRBV7-2 ASSSRGRGLGYT
14 TRBJ2-7 TRBV7-9 ASTQLEGVYTYEQY
9 TRBJ1-1 TRBV19 ATTAGGEAF
14 TRBJ2-1 TRBV24-1 ATSDSPRTSYNEQF
13 TRBJ2-7 TRBV7-2 ASSERTGGNYEQY